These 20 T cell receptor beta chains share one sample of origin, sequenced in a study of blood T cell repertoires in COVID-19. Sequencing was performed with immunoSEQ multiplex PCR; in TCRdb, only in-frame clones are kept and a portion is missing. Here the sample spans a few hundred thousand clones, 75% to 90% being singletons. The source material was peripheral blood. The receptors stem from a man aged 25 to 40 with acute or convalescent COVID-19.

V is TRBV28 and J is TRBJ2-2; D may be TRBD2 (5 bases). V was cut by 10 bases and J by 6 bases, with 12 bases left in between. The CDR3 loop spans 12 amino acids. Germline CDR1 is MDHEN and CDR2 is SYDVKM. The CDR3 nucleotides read TGTGCCATCAAGAGGGTAGCCGGGGAGCTGTTTTTT. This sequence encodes CAIKRVAGELFF.

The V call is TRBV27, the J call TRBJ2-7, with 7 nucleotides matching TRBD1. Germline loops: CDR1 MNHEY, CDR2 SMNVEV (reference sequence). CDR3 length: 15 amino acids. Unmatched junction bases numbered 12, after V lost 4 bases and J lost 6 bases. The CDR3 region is CASSYSPGTALEQYF. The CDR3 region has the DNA TGTGCCAGCAGTTACAGTCCCGGGACAGCCCTCGAGCAGTACTTC.

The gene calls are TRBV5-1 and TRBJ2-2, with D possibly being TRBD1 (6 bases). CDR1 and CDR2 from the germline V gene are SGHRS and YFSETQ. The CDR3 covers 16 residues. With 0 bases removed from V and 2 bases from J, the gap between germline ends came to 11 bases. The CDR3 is CASSLADRRNTGELFF. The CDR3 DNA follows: TGCGCCAGCAGCTTGGCCGACAGGCGTAACACCGGGGAGCTGTTTTTT.

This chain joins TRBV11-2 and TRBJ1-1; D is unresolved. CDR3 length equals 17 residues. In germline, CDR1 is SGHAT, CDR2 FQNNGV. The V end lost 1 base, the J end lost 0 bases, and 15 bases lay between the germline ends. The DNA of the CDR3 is TGTGCCAGCAGCTTAGTTGTGTCTCAGGCCATGAACACTGAAGCTTTCTTT. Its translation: CASSLVVSQAMNTEAFF.

The CDR3 DNA sequence: TGTGCCAGCAGCTTAGGCCAGCGGGGGCTGTACTTC. It encodes CASSLGQRGLYF. J is TRBJ2-7 and V is TRBV13; TRBD2 aligns across 8 bases. This CDR3 is 12 amino acids long. The V gene end was trimmed by 0 bases and the J gene end by 12 bases; junction bases not matched to a gene: 4. From germline, CDR1 is PRHDT and CDR2 FYEKMQ (reference sequence).

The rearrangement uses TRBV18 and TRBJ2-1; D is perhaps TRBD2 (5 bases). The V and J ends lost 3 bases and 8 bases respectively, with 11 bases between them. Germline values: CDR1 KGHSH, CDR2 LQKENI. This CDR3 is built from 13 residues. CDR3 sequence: CASSPFLSDEQFF. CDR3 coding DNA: TGTGCCAGCTCACCGTTCCTTAGCGATGAGCAGTTCTTC. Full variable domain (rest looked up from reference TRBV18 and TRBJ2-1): NAGVMQNPRHLVRRRGQEARLRCSPMKGHSHVYWYRQLPEEGLKFMVYLQKENIIDESGMPKERFSAEFPKEGPSILRIQQVVRGDSAAYFCASSPFLSDEQFFGPGTRLTVL.

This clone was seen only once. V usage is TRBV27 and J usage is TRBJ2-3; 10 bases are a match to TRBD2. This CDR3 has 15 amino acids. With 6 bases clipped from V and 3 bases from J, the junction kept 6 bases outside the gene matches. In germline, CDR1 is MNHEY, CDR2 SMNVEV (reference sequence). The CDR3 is CASRETSGTTDTQYF. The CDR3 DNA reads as TGTGCCAGCAGAGAAACTAGCGGGACTACAGATACGCAGTATTTT.

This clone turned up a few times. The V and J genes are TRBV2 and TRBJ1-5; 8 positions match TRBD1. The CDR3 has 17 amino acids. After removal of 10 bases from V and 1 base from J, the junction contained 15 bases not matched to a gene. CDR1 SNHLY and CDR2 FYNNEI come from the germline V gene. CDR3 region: CAIPNPQGEESNQPQHF. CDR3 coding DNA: TGTGCCATCCCTAACCCACAGGGGGAGGAGAGCAATCAGCCCCAGCATTTT. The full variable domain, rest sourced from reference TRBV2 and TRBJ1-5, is EPEVTQTPSHQVTQMGQEVILRCVPISNHLYFYWYRQILGQKVEFLVSFYNNEISEKSEIFDDQFSVERPDGSNFTLKIRSTKLEDSAMYFCAIPNPQGEESNQPQHFGDGTRLSIL.

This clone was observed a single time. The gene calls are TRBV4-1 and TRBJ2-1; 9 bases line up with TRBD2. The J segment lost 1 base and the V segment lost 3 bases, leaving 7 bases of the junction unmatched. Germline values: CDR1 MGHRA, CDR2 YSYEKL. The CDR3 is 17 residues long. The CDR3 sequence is CASSQRPSGTSYNEQFF. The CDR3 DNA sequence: TGCGCCAGCAGCCAGAGGCCTAGCGGGACATCCTACAATGAGCAGTTCTTC.

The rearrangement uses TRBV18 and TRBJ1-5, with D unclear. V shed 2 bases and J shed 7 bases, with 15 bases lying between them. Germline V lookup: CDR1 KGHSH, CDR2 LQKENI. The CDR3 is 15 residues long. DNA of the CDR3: TGTGCCAGCTCACCAAGAGGAAAGGTTGGGCAGCCCCAGCATTTT. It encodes CASSPRGKVGQPQHF.

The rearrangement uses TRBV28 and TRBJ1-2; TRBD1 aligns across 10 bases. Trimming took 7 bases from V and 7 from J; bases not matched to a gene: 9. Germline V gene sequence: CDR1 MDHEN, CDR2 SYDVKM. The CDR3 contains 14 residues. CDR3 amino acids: CASTNTGDRGGYTF. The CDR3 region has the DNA TGTGCCAGCACAAATACAGGGGACAGGGGTGGCTACACCTTC.

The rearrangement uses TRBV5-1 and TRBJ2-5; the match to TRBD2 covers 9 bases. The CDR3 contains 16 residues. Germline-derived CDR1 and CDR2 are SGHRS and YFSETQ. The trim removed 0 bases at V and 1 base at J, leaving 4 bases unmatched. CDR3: CASSLDVSGGQETQYF. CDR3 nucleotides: TGCGCCAGCAGCTTGGATGTTAGCGGGGGCCAAGAGACCCAGTACTTC.

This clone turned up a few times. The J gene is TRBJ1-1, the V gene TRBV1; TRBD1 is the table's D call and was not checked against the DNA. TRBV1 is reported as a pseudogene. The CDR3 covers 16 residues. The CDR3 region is CTSSRPLQGRRSEAFF. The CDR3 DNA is TGCACCAGCAGCCGGCCCTTACAGGGTCGACGGTCTGAAGCTTTCTTT.

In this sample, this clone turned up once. CDR3 sequence: CASSIGATFNEQFF. DNA for the CDR3: TGTGCCAGTAGTATTGGGGCCACTTTCAATGAGCAGTTCTTC. The chain carries TRBV19 and TRBJ2-1; D may be TRBD1 (5 bases). Trimming took off 3 bases at V and 6 bases at J, with 12 bases between the two ends. Germline V gene data show CDR1 as LNHDA and CDR2 as SQIVND (reference sequence). This CDR3 region has 14 residues.

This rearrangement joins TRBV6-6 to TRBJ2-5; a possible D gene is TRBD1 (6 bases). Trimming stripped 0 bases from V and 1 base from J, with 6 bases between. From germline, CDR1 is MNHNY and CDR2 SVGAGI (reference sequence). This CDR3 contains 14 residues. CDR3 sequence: CASSYSGAQETQYF. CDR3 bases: TGTGCCAGCAGTTACTCGGGGGCCCAAGAGACCCAGTACTTC.

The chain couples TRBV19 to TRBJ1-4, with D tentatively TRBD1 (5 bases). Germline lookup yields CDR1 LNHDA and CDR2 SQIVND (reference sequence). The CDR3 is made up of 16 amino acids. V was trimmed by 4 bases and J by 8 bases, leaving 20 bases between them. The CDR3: CASSTNYPGVGEKLFF. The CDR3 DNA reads TGTGCCAGTAGTACAAACTATCCGGGGGTAGGGGAAAAACTGTTTTTT.

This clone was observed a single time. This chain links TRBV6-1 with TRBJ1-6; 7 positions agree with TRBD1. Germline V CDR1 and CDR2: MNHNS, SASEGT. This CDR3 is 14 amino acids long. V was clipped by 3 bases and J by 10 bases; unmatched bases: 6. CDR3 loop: CASSETGKGSPLHF. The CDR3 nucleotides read TGTGCCAGCAGTGAGACAGGGAAGGGCTCACCCCTCCACTTT.

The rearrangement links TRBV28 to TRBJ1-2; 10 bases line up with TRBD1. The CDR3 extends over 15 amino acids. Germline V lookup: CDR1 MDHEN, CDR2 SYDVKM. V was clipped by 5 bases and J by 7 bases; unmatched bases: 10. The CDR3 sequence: CASSISTGGAPGYTF. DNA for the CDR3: TGTGCCAGCAGTATCTCGACAGGGGGCGCTCCTGGCTACACCTTC.

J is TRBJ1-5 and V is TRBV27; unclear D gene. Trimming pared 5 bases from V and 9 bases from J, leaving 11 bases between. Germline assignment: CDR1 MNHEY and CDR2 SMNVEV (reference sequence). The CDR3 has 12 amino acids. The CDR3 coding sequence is TGTGCCAGCAGTCCGCGCGAGGGGCCCCAGCATTTT. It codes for CASSPREGPQHF.

The CDR3 reads CASSRQGRETQYF. The CDR3 DNA is TGTGCCAGCAGCAGACAGGGGAGGGAGACCCAGTACTTC. The chain couples TRBV12-3 or TRBV12-4 to TRBJ2-5, with TRBD1 matching over 8 bases. V was clipped by 6 bases and J by 5 bases; unmatched bases: 5. The CDR3 has 13 amino acids.